The TCR beta chain under discussion was sequenced for a study of CD8 T cells in ankylosing spondylitis. Overall study results and limits: There was a TCR beta motif, made of several highly homologous variants, that appeared characteristic of ankylosing spondylitis blood. In synovial fluid and blood from reactive arthritis, some motif variants were previously reported. Reported data indicate significant enrichment of disease-linked clones within matched ankylosing spondylitis synovial fluid.

This clonotype was found many times. The antigen is not known. This CDR3 spans 15 amino acids. CDR1 LGHNA and CDR2 YNFKEQ come from the germline V gene. V lost 1 base, J lost 10 bases, and 14 bases lay in between. Scientists made TCR beta libraries using quantitative 5'-RACE with molecular barcodes. From the 5' RACE reads, TCRdb called clonotypes with MiXCR, one entry per CDR3 protein. The sample records tens of thousands of distinct CDR3 sequences, about 5.5% being singletons. The chain recombines TRBV4-2 with TRBJ1-6; D call uncertain. The sequenced sample was blood, either unsorted or a sorted T cell fraction (not recorded which). The sequence was obtained from a male donor with ankylosing spondylitis or in good health (not recorded which). The CDR3 nucleotides read TGTGCCAGCAGCCAAGGGTACGGGTCTGGATCACCCCTCCACTTT. Amino acid sequence: CASSQGYGSGSPLHF.